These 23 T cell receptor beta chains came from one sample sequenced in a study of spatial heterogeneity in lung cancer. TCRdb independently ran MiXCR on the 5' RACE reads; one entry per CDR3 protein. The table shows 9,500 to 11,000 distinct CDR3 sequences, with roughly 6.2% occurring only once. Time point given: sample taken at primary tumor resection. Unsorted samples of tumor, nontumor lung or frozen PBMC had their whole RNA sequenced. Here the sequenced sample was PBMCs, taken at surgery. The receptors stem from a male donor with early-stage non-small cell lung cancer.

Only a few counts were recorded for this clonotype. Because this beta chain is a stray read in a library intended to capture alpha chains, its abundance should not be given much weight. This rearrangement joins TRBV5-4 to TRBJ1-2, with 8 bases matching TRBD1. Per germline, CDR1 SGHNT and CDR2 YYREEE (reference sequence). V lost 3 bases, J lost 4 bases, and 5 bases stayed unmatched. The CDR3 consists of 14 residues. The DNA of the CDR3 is TGTGCCAGCAGCTCGGGACAGGCCCTCTATGGCTACACCTTC. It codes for CASSSGQALYGYTF.

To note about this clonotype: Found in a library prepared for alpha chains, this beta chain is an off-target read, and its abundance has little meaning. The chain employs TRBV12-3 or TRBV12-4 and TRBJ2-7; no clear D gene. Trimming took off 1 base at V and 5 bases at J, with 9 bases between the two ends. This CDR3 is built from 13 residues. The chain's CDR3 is CASSLGQANEQYF. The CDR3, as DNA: TGTGCCAGCAGTTTAGGGCAGGCCAACGAGCAGTACTTC.

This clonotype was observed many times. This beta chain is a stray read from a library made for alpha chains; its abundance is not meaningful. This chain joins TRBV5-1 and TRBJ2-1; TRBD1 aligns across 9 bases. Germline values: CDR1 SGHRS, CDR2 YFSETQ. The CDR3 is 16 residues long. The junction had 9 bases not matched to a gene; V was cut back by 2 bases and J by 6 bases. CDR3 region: CASSFGETGGLNEQFF. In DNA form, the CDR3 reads TGCGCCAGCAGCTTTGGAGAGACAGGGGGTCTCAATGAGCAGTTCTTC.

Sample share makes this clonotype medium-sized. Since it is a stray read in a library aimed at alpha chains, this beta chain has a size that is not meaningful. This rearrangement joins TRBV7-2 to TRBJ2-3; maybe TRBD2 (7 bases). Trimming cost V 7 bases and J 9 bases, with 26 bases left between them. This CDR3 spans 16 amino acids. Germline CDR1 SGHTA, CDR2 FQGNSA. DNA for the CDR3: TGTGCCAGCACCCTGGAGGGGGGGGCGGGGTACTCCACGCAGTATTTT. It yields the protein CASTLEGGAGYSTQYF. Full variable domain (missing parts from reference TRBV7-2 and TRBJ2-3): GAGVSQSPSNKVTEKGKDVELRCDPISGHTALYWYRQSLGQGLEFLIYFQGNSAPDKSGLPSDRFSAERTGGSVSTLTIQRTQQEDSAVYLCASTLEGGAGYSTQYFGPGTRLTVL.

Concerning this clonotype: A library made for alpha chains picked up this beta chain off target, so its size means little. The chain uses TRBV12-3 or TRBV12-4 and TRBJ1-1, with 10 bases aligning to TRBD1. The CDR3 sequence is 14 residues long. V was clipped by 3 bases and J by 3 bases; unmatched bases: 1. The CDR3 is CASSLGTGDTEAFF. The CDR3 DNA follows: TGTGCCAGCAGTTTGGGGACAGGGGACACTGAAGCTTTCTTT.

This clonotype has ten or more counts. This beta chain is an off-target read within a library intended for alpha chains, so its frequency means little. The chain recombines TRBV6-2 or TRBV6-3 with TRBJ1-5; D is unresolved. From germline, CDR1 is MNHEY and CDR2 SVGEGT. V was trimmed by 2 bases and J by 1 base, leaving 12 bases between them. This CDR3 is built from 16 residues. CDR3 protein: CASSYRGLSSNQPQHF. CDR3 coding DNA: TGTGCCAGCAGTTACCGAGGACTGAGCAGCAATCAGCCCCAGCATTTT.

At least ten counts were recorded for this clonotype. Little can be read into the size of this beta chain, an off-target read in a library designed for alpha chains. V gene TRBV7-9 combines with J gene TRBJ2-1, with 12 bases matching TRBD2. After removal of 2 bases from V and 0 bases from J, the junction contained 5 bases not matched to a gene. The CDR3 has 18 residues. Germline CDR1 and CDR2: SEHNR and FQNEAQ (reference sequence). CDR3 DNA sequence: TGTGCCAGCAGCTTACTGCTAGCGGGAGGGAGCTCCTACAATGAGCAGTTCTTC. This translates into CASSLLLAGGSSYNEQFF.

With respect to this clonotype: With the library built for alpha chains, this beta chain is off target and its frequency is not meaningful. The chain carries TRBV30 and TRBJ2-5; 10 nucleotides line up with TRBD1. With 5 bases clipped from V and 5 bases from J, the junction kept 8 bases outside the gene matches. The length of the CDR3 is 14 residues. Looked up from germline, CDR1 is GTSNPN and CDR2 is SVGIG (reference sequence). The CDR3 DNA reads TGTGCCTGGCACTCCGGGACAGGGGAGGAGACCCAGTACTTC. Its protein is CAWHSGTGEETQYF.

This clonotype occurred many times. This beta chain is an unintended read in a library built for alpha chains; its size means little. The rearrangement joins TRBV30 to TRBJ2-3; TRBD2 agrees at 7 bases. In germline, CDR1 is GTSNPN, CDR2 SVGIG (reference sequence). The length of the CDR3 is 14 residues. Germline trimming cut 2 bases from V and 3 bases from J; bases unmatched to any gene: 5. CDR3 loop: CAWSRGGRTDTQYF. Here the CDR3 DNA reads TGTGCCTGGAGTCGGGGCGGGAGAACAGATACGCAGTATTTT. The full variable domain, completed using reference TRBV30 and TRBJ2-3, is SQTIHQWPATLVQPVGSPLSLECTVEGTSNPNLYWYRQAAGRGLQLLFYSVGIGQISSEVPQNLSASRPQDRQFILSSKKLLLSDSGFYLCAWSRGGRTDTQYFGPGTRLTVL.

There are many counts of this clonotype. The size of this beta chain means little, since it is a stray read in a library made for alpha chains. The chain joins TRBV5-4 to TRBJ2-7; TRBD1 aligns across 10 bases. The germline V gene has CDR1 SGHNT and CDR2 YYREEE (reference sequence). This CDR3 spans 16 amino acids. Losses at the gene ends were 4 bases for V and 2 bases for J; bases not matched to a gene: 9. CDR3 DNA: TGTGCCAGCAGCGAGAAAGCCGGGACAGGGGCCTACGAGCAGTACTTC. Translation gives CASSEKAGTGAYEQYF.

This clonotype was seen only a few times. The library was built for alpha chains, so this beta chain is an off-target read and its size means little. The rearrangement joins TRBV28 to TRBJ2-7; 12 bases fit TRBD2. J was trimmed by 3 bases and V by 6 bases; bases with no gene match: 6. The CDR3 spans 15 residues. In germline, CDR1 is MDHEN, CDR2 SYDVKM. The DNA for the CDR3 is TGTGCCAGCAGAGTAACTAGCGGGAGGAACTACGAGCAGTACTTC. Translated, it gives CASRVTSGRNYEQYF.

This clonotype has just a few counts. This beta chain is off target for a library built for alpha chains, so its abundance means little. CDR3 sequence (DNA): TGCAGTGCCCCGACGGACTCCTACGAGCAGTACTTC. Residues: CSAPTDSYEQYF. The chain carries TRBV20-1 and TRBJ2-7; D ambiguous. The CDR3 loop spans 12 amino acids. Germline V gene sequence: CDR1 DFQATT, CDR2 SNEGSKA (reference sequence). The V gene lost 6 bases and the J gene lost 0 bases, with 9 bases spanning the gap.

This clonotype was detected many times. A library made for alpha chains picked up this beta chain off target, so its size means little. The CDR3: CASRSGTANTGELFF. CDR3 coding DNA: TGCGCCAGCAGGAGCGGGACAGCGAACACCGGGGAGCTGTTTTTT. The chain couples TRBV5-1 to TRBJ2-2; D tentatively fits TRBD1 or TRBD2 (7 bases each). From germline, CDR1 is SGHRS and CDR2 YFSETQ. The length of the CDR3 is 15 residues. V was cut by 5 bases and J by 0 bases, with 11 bases left in between.

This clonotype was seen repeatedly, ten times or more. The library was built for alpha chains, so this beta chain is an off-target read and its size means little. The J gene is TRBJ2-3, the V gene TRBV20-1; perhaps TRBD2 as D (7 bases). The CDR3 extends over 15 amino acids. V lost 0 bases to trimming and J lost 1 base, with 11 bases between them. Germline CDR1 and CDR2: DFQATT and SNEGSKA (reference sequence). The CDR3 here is CSARDRGAGTDTQYF. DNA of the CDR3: TGCAGTGCTAGAGATCGGGGGGCCGGCACAGATACGCAGTATTTT.

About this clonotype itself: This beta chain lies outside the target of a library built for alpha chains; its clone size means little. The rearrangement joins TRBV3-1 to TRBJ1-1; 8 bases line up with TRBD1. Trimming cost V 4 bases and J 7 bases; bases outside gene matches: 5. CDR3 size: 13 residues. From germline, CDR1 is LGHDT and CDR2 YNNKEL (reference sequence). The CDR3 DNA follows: TGTGCCAGCAGCCTGGACAGGGAAGATGAAGCTTTCTTT. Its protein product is CASSLDREDEAFF.

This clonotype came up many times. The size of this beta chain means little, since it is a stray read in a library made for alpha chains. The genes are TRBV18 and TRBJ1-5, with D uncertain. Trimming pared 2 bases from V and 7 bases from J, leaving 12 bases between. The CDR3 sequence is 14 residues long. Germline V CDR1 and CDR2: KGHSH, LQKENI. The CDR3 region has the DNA TGTGCCAGCTCACCAGGCGAGGGAGGACAGCCCCAGCATTTT. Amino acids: CASSPGEGGQPQHF.

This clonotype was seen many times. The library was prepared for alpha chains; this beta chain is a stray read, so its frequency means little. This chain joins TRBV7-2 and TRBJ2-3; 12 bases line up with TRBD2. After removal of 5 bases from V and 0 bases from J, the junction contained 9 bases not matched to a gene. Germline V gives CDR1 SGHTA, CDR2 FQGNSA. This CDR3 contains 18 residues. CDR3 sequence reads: CASSDPRTSGVSTDTQYF. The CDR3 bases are TGTGCCAGCAGCGACCCCAGGACTAGCGGGGTTAGCACAGATACGCAGTATTTT.

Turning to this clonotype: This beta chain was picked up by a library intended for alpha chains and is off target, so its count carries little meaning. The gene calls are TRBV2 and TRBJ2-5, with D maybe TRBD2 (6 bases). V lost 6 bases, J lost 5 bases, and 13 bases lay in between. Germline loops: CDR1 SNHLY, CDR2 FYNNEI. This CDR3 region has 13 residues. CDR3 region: CASSRGLAETQYF. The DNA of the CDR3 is TGTGCCAGCAGCCGTGGGCTAGCGGAGACCCAGTACTTC.

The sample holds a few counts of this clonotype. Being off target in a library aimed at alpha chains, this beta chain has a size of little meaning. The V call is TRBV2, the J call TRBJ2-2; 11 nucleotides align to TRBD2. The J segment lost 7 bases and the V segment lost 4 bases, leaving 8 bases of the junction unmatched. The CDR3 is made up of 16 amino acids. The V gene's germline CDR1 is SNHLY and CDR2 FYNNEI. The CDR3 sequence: CASSVTSGRASGELFF. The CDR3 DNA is TGTGCCAGCAGTGTAACTAGCGGGAGAGCTAGCGGGGAGCTGTTTTTT.

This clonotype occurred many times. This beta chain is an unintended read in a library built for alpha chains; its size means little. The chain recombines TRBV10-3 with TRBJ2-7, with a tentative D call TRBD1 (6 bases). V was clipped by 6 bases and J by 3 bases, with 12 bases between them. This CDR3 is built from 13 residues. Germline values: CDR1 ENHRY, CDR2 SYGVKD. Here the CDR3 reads CAISSGQLYEQYF. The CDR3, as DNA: TGTGCCATCAGCTCCGGACAGCTCTACGAGCAGTACTTC.

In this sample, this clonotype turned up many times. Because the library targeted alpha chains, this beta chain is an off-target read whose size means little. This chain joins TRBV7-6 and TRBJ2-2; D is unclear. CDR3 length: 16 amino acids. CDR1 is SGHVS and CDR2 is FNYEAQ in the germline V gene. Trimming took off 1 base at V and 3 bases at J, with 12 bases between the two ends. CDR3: CASSLVVQAYTGELFF. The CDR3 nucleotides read TGTGCCAGCAGCTTAGTGGTTCAGGCCTACACCGGGGAGCTGTTTTTT.

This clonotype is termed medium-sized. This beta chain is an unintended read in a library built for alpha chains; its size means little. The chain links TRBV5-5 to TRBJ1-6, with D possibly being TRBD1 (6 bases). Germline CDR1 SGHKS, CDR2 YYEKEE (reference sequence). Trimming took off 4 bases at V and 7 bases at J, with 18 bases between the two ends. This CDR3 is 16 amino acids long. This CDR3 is CASSAPPGHLNSPLHF. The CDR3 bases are TGTGCCAGCAGCGCCCCCCCGGGACACCTCAATTCACCCCTCCACTTT.

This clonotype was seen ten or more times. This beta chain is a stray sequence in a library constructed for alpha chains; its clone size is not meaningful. CDR3 protein: CASSYLIGDTQYF. CDR3 bases: TGTGCCAGCAGTTATTTGATAGGAGATACGCAGTATTTT. The chain is built from TRBV6-2 or TRBV6-3 and TRBJ2-3; D unclear. This CDR3 contains 13 residues. CDR1 and CDR2 from the germline V gene are MNHEY and SVGEGT. V was cut by 3 bases and J by 5 bases, with 9 bases left in between.